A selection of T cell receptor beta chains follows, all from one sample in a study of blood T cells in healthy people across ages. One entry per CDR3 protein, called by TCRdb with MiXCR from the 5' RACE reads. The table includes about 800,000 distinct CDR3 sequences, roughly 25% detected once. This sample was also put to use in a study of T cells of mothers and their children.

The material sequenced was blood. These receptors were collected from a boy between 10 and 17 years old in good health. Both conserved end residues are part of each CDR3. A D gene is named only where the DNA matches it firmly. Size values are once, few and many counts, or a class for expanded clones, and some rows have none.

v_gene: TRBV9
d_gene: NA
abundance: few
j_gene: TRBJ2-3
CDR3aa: CASSGRQTDTQYF
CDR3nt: TGTGCCAGCAGCGGCAGACAGACAGATACGCAGTATTTT

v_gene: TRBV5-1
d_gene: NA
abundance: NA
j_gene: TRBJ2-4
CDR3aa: CASSLASTENIQYF
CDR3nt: TGCGCCAGCAGCTTGGCCTCGACAGAAAACATTCAGTACTTC

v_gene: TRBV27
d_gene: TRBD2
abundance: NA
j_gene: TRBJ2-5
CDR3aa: CASSQRTSATNLRETQYF
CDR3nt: TGTGCCAGCAGTCAGCGGACTAGCGCAACCAACCTCCGGGAGACCCAGTACTTC

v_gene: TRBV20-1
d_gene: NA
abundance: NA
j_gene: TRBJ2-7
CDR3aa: CSAPSGRDYEQYF
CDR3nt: TGCAGTGCCCCGTCAGGCAGGGACTACGAGCAGTACTTC

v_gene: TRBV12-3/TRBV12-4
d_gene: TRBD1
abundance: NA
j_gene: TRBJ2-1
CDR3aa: CASSTGQGYNEQFF
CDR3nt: TGTGCCAGCAGTACCGGACAGGGGTACAATGAGCAGTTCTTC

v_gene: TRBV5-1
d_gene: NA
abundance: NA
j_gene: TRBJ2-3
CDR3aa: CASRPDSTSTDTQYF
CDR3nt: TGCGCCAGCAGACCCGACAGCACTAGCACAGATACGCAGTATTTT

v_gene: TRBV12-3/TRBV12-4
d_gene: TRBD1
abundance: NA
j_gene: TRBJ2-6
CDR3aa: CASSLQGGSGANVLTF
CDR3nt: TGCGCCAGCAGTTTACAGGGGGGTTCTGGGGCCAACGTCCTGACTTTC

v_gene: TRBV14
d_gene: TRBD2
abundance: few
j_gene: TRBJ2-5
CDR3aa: CASSQDGRGKYF
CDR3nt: TGTGCCAGCAGCCAAGATGGGAGGGGAAAGTACTTC

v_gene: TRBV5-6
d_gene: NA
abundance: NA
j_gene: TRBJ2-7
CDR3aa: CASSLGQAPVEQYF
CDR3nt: TGTGCCAGCAGCTTGGGACAGGCCCCGGTTGAGCAGTACTTC

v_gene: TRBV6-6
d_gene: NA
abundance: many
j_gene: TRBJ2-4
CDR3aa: CASSKDSGPQYF
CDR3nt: TGTGCCAGCAGCAAAGATTCCGGACCCCAGTACTTC

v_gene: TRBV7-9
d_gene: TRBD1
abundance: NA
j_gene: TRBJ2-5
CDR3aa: CASSETGKETQYF
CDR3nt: TGTGCCAGCAGCGAGACAGGGAAAGAGACCCAGTACTTC

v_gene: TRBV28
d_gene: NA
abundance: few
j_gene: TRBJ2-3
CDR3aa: CASNSAASTDTQYF
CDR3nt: TGTGCCAGCAACTCGGCCGCGAGCACAGATACGCAGTATTTT

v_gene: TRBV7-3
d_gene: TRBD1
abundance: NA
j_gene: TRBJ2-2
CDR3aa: CASSLLDRGNTGELFF
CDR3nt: TGTGCCAGCAGCCTCCTGGACAGGGGCAACACCGGGGAGCTGTTTTTT

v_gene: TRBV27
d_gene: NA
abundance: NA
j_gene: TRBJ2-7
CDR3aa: CASSLQGYNEQYF
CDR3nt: TGTGCCAGCAGCCTGCAGGGGTACAACGAGCAGTACTTC

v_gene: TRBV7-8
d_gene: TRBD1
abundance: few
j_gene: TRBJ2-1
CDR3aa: CASTTFGTGLSNEQFF
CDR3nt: TGTGCCAGCACCACGTTCGGGACAGGGCTTTCAAATGAGCAGTTCTTC

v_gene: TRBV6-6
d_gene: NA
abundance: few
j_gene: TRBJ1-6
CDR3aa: CASTPGGFTLHF
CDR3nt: TGTGCCAGCACCCCGGGAGGGTTCACCCTCCACTTT

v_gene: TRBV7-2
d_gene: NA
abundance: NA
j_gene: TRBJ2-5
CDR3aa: CASRSRTGRETQYF
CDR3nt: TGTGCCAGCAGATCCAGGACGGGGAGGGAGACCCAGTACTTC

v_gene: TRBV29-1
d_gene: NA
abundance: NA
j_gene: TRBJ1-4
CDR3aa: CSVEGGKAETNEKLFF
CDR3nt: TGCAGCGTTGAAGGGGGGAAGGCAGAAACTAATGAAAAACTGTTTTTT

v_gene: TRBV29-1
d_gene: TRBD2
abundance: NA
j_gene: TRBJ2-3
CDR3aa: CSVEEDRWGLSTDTQYF
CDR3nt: TGCAGCGTTGAAGAAGACCGTTGGGGACTATCCACAGATACGCAGTATTTT

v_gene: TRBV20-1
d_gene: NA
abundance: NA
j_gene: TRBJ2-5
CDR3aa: CSARDPTRAKETQYF
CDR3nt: TGCAGTGCTAGAGATCCCACTAGGGCTAAAGAGACCCAGTACTTC

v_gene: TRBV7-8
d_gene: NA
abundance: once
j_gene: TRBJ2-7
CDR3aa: CASSLGGQAVFYEQYF
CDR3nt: TGTGCCAGCAGCTTGGGAGGACAGGCCGTTTTCTACGAGCAGTACTTC

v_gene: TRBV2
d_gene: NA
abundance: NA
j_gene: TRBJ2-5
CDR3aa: CASSWTALQETQYF
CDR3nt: TGTGCCAGCAGTTGGACAGCACTACAAGAGACCCAGTACTTC